The 18 T cell receptor beta chains below come from one sample, sequenced in a study of CD8+CD57+ T cells in acquired aplastic anemia. The study profiled TCR beta VDJ and CDR3 using genomic DNA as template. TCRdb analysed the reads with MiXCR anew, one entry per CDR3 protein. The repertoire consists of 100,000 to 130,000 distinct CDR3 sequences, with roughly 50% occurring once and the leading ten covering about 32%. Sequenced: sorted CD4+, CD8+, or CD8+CD57+ T cells (not recorded which) from PBMCs. The source is a human donor in good health, serving as a control.

The sample holds many counts of this clonotype. The V and J genes are TRBV5-1 and TRBJ2-1; TRBD1 is a possible D gene (6 bases). The CDR3 has 14 residues. Per germline, CDR1 SGHRS and CDR2 YFSETQ. Trimming took 2 bases from V and 6 from J, leaving 12 bases between them. The CDR3 DNA sequence: TGCGCCAGCAGCTTAGGACAGACCAGCAATGAGCAGTTCTTC. Translated: CASSLGQTSNEQFF. Variable domain in full (rest from reference TRBV5-1 and TRBJ2-1): KAGVTQTPRYLIKTRGQQVTLSCSPISGHRSVSWYQQTPGQGLQFLFEYFSETQRNKGNFPGRFSGRQFSNSRSEMNVSTLELGDSALYLCASSLGQTSNEQFFGPGTRLTVL.

This clonotype appeared a single time. The chain links TRBV9 to TRBJ1-3; no definite D call. CDR3 size: 13 residues. V was pared by 4 bases and J by 4 bases, with 9 bases between. Germline V lookup: CDR1 SGDLS, CDR2 YYNGEE. Written as DNA, the CDR3 is TGTGCCAGCAGCTTCCAAGAGGGAAACACCATATATTTT. Translation gives CASSFQEGNTIYF.

Many counts were recorded for this clonotype. The V gene is TRBV2, the J gene TRBJ1-5; no definite D call. The CDR3 extends over 12 amino acids. The germline V gene encodes CDR1 SNHLY and CDR2 FYNNEI. V was pared by 4 bases and J by 2 bases, with 3 bases between. CDR3 in DNA: TGTGCCAGCAGTGCTCGCAATCAGCCCCAGCATTTT. This gives the protein CASSARNQPQHF. Full variable domain (remainder filled in from reference TRBV2 and TRBJ1-5): EPEVTQTPSHQVTQMGQEVILRCVPISNHLYFYWYRQILGQKVEFLVSFYNNEISEKSEIFDDQFSVERPDGSNFTLKIRSTKLEDSAMYFCASSARNQPQHFGDGTRLSIL.

The chain uses TRBV29-1 and TRBJ2-5; 9 positions agree with TRBD1. With 5 bases clipped from V and 4 bases from J, the junction kept 5 bases outside the gene matches. CDR1 is SQVTM and CDR2 is ANQGSEA in the germline V gene. The CDR3 loop spans 13 amino acids. The CDR3 bases are TGCAGCGTTCCCGGGACAGGGTTAGAGACCCAGTACTTC. Amino acids: CSVPGTGLETQYF.

The chain couples TRBV25-1 to TRBJ1-2; D is uncertain. Germline loops: CDR1 MGHDK, CDR2 SYGVNS. This CDR3 contains 15 residues. Trimming took 3 bases from V and 6 from J, leaving 17 bases between them. This chain's CDR3 is CASSDTLGRDNGYTF. CDR3 in DNA: TGTGCCAGCAGTGATACACTGGGCAGAGACAATGGCTACACCTTC.

The chain carries TRBV5-6 and TRBJ1-6, with D maybe TRBD1 (5 bases). Trimming left V 4 bases short and J 6 bases short, with 14 bases between. The germline gives CDR1 SGHDT, CDR2 YYEEEE. The CDR3 sequence is 15 residues long. The CDR3 DNA follows: TGTGCCAGCAGCAGAAGACCAGGGAGTAATTCACCCCTCCACTTT. This codes for CASSRRPGSNSPLHF. The variable domain in full, with the rest retrieved from reference TRBV5-6 and TRBJ1-6, is DAGVTQSPTHLIKTRGQQVTLRCSPKSGHDTVSWYQQALGQGPQFIFQYYEEEERQRGNFPDRFSGHQFPNYSSELNVNALLLGDSALYLCASSRRPGSNSPLHFGNGTRLTVT.

This clonotype was counted many times. V usage is TRBV3-1 and J usage is TRBJ2-7; D is undetermined. Deletions cut 1 base from V and 0 bases from J, with 7 bases between. The CDR3 totals 14 residues. Germline CDR1 reads LGHDT; CDR2 reads YNNKEL (reference sequence). For the CDR3, the DNA is TGTGCCAGCAGCCAAGTGGGGTACTCCTACGAGCAGTACTTC. Amino acids: CASSQVGYSYEQYF.

The chain couples TRBV29-1 to TRBJ2-2, with D unclear. The length of the CDR3 is 11 residues. Trimming left V 6 bases short and J 8 bases short, with 10 bases between. CDR1 and CDR2 (germline): SQVTM, ANQGSEA. The CDR3 is CSVVQKGELFF. DNA of the CDR3: TGCAGCGTAGTCCAGAAAGGGGAGCTGTTTTTT.

The genes are TRBV5-4 and TRBJ1-4; D is unclear. Germline CDR1 reads SGHNT; CDR2 reads YYREEE (reference sequence). CDR3 length equals 14 residues. The V end lost 4 bases, the J end lost 6 bases, and 13 bases lay between the germline ends. The CDR3 DNA is TGTGCCAGCAGCGAATTTGAGGGTGATGAAAAACTGTTTTTT. It specifies CASSEFEGDEKLFF.

Concerning this clonotype: The junction does not match germline at one end; this may be a read error. V is TRBV27 and J is TRBJ2-6; TRBD2 is a possible D gene (7 bases). The CDR3 has 13 residues. Germline lookup yields CDR1 MNHEY and CDR2 SMNVEV (reference sequence). CDR3 residues: CASSWGGVDTEAF. The DNA of the CDR3 is TGTGCCAGCAGTTGGGGGGGCGTCGACACTGAAGCTTTC.

This clonotype was observed at least ten times. The rearrangement uses TRBV4-2 and TRBJ2-5, with 10 bases identical to TRBD2. Germline CDR1 reads LGHNA; CDR2 reads YNFKEQ. The CDR3 is made up of 17 amino acids. J gave up 5 bases and V 1 base, and 10 bases lay outside the gene matches. Here the CDR3 reads CASSQGESGGAPETQYF. DNA of the CDR3: TGTGCCAGCAGCCAAGGAGAAAGCGGGGGGGCTCCCGAGACCCAGTACTTC.

This clonotype has at least ten counts. The chain carries TRBV7-2 and TRBJ1-2; D possibly corresponds to TRBD1 (6 bases). V lost 6 bases, J lost 4 bases, and 15 bases lay in between. The CDR3 is 14 residues long. Germline V gene lookup returns CDR1 SGHTA and CDR2 FQGNSA. The CDR3 coding sequence is TGTGCCAGCAGACGTAACAGGGACCCCTATGGCTACACCTTC. Its protein is CASRRNRDPYGYTF.

Concerning this clonotype itself: Without the conserved terminal phenylalanine or tryptophan, this CDR3 likely stems from a read error. The chain links TRBV25-1 to TRBJ2-5; D is perhaps TRBD1 or TRBD2 (6 bases each). Germline V CDR1 and CDR2: MGHDK, SYGVNS. The CDR3 contains 13 residues. CDR3 sequence (DNA): TGCGCCAGCAGCCCGAAGGGGGGCGAGACCCAGTACCTC. Protein sequence: CASSPKGGETQYL.

The gene calls are TRBV29-1 and TRBJ2-3; weak D call: TRBD1 (5 bases). The V gene lost 4 bases and the J gene lost 3 bases, with 11 bases spanning the gap. This CDR3 region has 13 residues. Germline loops: CDR1 SQVTM, CDR2 ANQGSEA. CDR3 in amino acids: CSVGGRVTDTQYF. As DNA, the CDR3 is TGCAGCGTTGGTGGCAGGGTGACAGATACGCAGTATTTT.

The genes are TRBV30 and TRBJ1-5; possibly TRBD1 for D (5 bases). In germline, CDR1 is GTSNPN, CDR2 SVGIG (reference sequence). The CDR3 is 19 residues long. The V end lost 0 bases, the J end lost 0 bases, and 21 bases lay between the germline ends. As DNA, the CDR3 is TGTGCCTGGAGTGTAGAAGGGAGACAGATAGGAGTTAGCAATCAGCCCCAGCATTTT. Its translation is CAWSVEGRQIGVSNQPQHF.

The gene calls are TRBV10-3 and TRBJ2-2; 7 bases are shared with TRBD1. J gave up 0 bases and V 10 bases, and 8 bases lay outside the gene matches. The CDR3 covers 15 residues. Germline CDR1 ENHRY, CDR2 SYGVKD. The CDR3 reads CATSRDRANTGELFF. Here the CDR3 DNA reads TGTGCCACCTCCCGGGACAGAGCGAACACCGGGGAGCTGTTTTTT.

The table lists this clonotype with many counts. The chain recombines TRBV7-2 with TRBJ1-2; D uncertain. Germline CDR1 reads SGHTA; CDR2 reads FQGNSA. The CDR3 loop spans 15 amino acids. Trimming removed 1 base from V and 0 bases from J, with 9 bases in between. As DNA, the CDR3 is TGTGCCAGCAGCTTAGTAGCACGAGCTAACTATGGCTACACCTTC. Its translation: CASSLVARANYGYTF.

The chain employs TRBV4-3 and TRBJ1-6; a possible D gene is TRBD1 (5 bases). The V gene lost 4 bases and the J gene lost 5 bases, with 12 bases spanning the gap. The germline V gene has CDR1 LGHNA and CDR2 YSLEER. CDR3 length: 15 amino acids. CDR3 nucleotides: TGCGCCAGCAGCCTAGCCGGGGGGGATAATTCACCCCTCCACTTT. It encodes CASSLAGGDNSPLHF.